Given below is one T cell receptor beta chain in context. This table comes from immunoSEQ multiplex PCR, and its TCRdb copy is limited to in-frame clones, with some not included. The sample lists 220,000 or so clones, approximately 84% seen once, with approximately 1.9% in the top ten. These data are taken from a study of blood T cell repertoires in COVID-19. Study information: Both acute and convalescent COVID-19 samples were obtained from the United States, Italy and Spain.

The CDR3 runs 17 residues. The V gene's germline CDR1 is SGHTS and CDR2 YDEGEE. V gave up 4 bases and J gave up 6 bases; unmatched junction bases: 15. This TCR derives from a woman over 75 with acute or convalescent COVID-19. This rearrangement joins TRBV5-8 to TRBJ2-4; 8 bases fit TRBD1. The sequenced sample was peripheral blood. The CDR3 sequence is CASSTGQGPGGVNIQYF. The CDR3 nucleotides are TGTGCCAGCAGCACCGGACAGGGCCCCGGCGGGGTAAACATTCAGTACTTC.